One sample yielded the 20 T cell receptor beta chains listed below, sequenced in a study of shared clonotypes between healthy human individuals. Data came from immunoSEQ multiplex PCR; TCRdb stores just in-frame clones and leaves some out. The sample contains millions of clones, roughly nine tenths of which appear only once. Input material: naive CD4+ T cells sorted from blood. Subset denoted: CD45RA+ positively selected. These receptor sequences come from a man aged 18 to 30 in good health.

The chain combines TRBV5-1 with TRBJ1-1; 8 bases are shared with TRBD1. Unmatched junction bases numbered 3, after V lost 1 base and J lost 7 bases. The V gene's germline CDR1 is SGHRS and CDR2 YFSETQ. The CDR3 extends over 13 amino acids. CDR3 residues: CASSLNRGDEAFF. For the CDR3, the DNA is TGCGCCAGCAGCTTGAACAGGGGGGATGAAGCTTTCTTT. Together with reference TRBV5-1 and TRBJ1-1, the CDR3 gives the full variable domain: KAGVTQTPRYLIKTRGQQVTLSCSPISGHRSVSWYQQTPGQGLQFLFEYFSETQRNKGNFPGRFSGRQFSNSRSEMNVSTLELGDSALYLCASSLNRGDEAFFGQGTRLTVV.

V and J are TRBV6-6 and TRBJ2-3; no definite D call. This CDR3 comprises 12 residues. Trimming took 9 bases from V and 2 from J, leaving 9 bases between them. The germline V gene has CDR1 MNHNY and CDR2 SVGAGI (reference sequence). In DNA form, the CDR3 reads TGTGCCAGTAAAAGTGACACAGATACGCAGTATTTT. Its translation is CASKSDTDTQYF.

V and J are TRBV11-2 and TRBJ2-7, with D perhaps TRBD1 (6 bases). This CDR3 spans 15 amino acids. The germline gives CDR1 SGHAT, CDR2 FQNNGV. V was cut by 5 bases and J by 2 bases, with 16 bases left in between. The CDR3 is CASSPWRQETYEQYF. DNA of the CDR3: TGTGCCAGCAGCCCATGGCGACAGGAGACCTACGAGCAGTACTTC.

This clone was detected a few times. The chain joins TRBV18 to TRBJ2-7, with D possibly being TRBD2 (6 bases). Trimming took off 3 bases at V and 0 bases at J, with 15 bases between the two ends. CDR1 and CDR2 (germline): KGHSH, LQKENI. The CDR3 is 16 amino acids. The CDR3: CASSPAGRSHSYEQYF. DNA for the CDR3: TGTGCCAGCTCACCTGCGGGACGTTCGCACTCCTACGAGCAGTACTTC.

This CDR3 reads CASSPPPGTAEAFF. In DNA, the CDR3 is TGTGCCAGCTCACCACCGCCAGGGACGGCTGAAGCTTTCTTT. The gene calls are TRBV18 and TRBJ1-1; D perhaps matches TRBD1 (5 bases). CDR1 is KGHSH, CDR2 LQKENI, per germline. Trimming took off 0 bases at V and 6 bases at J, with 11 bases between the two ends. There are 14 residues in the CDR3.

The chain has TRBV5-1 and TRBJ2-7, with D perhaps being TRBD1 or TRBD2 (5 bases each). CDR3 size: 14 residues. The V gene's germline CDR1 is SGHRS and CDR2 YFSETQ. Trimming removed 4 bases from V and 3 bases from J, with 14 bases in between. In nucleotides, the CDR3 is TGCGCCAGCAGCGCATTGGGGGTCCTCTACGAGCAGTACTTC. Translation: CASSALGVLYEQYF.

A remark on this clone: The same CDR3 is also encoded by other DNA sequences in this sample. The rearrangement links TRBV5-1 to TRBJ2-7; 7 nucleotides line up with TRBD1. The CDR3 totals 16 residues. V lost 4 bases and J lost 0; bases outside the gene matches: 10. CDR1 and CDR2 (germline): SGHRS, YFSETQ. The CDR3 sequence is CASSPGGTESSYEQYF. The DNA for the CDR3 is TGCGCCAGCAGCCCCGGTGGGACAGAGAGCTCCTACGAGCAGTACTTC. The full variable domain, in which reference TRBV5-1 and TRBJ2-7 provide the parts outside the CDR3, is KAGVTQTPRYLIKTRGQQVTLSCSPISGHRSVSWYQQTPGQGLQFLFEYFSETQRNKGNFPGRFSGRQFSNSRSEMNVSTLELGDSALYLCASSPGGTESSYEQYFGPGTRLTVT.

J is TRBJ1-6 and V is TRBV29-1; TRBD1 agrees at 9 bases. This CDR3 is built from 13 residues. After removal of 7 bases from V and 6 bases from J, the junction contained 4 bases not matched to a gene. Per germline, CDR1 SQVTM and CDR2 ANQGSEA. The CDR3 bases are TGCAGCGCCGCACAGGGGGCTAATTCACCCCTCCACTTT. It yields the protein CSAAQGANSPLHF. Full variable domain (missing parts from reference TRBV29-1 and TRBJ1-6): SAVISQKPSRDICQRGTSLTIQCQVDSQVTMMFWYRQQPGQSLTLIATANQGSEATYESGFVIDKFPISRPNLTFSTLTVSNMSPEDSSIYLCSAAQGANSPLHFGNGTRLTVT.

The CDR3 DNA reads TGTGCCAGCAGCCCTACAGGGGGCAGGGAGACCCAGTACTTC. Translated: CASSPTGGRETQYF. The chain is built from TRBV6-1 and TRBJ2-5, with TRBD1 matching 9 bases. The CDR3 contains 14 residues. The germline gives CDR1 MNHNS, CDR2 SASEGT. The V and J ends lost 6 bases and 5 bases, in that order; junction bases with no gene match: 7.

V usage is TRBV18 and J usage is TRBJ1-4; possibly TRBD1 for D (5 bases). Per the germline V gene, CDR1 is KGHSH and CDR2 is LQKENI. V was trimmed by 2 bases and J by 0 bases, leaving 10 bases between them. The CDR3 sequence is 16 residues long. The CDR3 DNA follows: TGTGCCAGCTCACCAGGGACGTCTGCAACTAATGAAAAACTGTTTTTT. Translation: CASSPGTSATNEKLFF.

The chain recombines TRBV4-3 with TRBJ2-3, with 7 positions matching TRBD1. The CDR3 is made up of 14 amino acids. V was pared by 4 bases and J by 6 bases, with 7 bases of the junction left unmatched. Germline CDR1 is LGHNA and CDR2 is YSLEER. This CDR3 reads CASSLGRGPDTQYF. The CDR3 DNA reads TGCGCCAGCAGCCTCGGAAGGGGGCCCGATACGCAGTATTTT.

The CDR3: CASSLGGARGYEQYF. For the CDR3, the DNA is TGCGCCAGCAGCTTGGGAGGGGCCAGGGGCTACGAGCAGTACTTC. The chain recombines TRBV5-1 with TRBJ2-7; D is perhaps TRBD1 (6 bases). V was cut by 0 bases and J by 3 bases, with 13 bases left in between. Germline V CDR1 and CDR2: SGHRS, YFSETQ. The CDR3 consists of 15 residues.

The V call is TRBV19, the J call TRBJ2-7; D perhaps matches TRBD2 (6 bases). V dropped 5 bases and J dropped 0 bases, with 11 bases sitting between them. The CDR3 is 14 residues long. CDR1 and CDR2 (germline): LNHDA, SQIVND (reference sequence). The DNA of the CDR3 is TGTGCCAGTAGTGCGGGGACCACCTCCTACGAGCAGTACTTC. It yields the protein CASSAGTTSYEQYF.

CDR3: CASSLGTVSSYEQYF. The DNA for the CDR3 is TGCGCCAGCAGCTTGGGGACGGTGAGCTCCTACGAGCAGTACTTC. The chain couples TRBV5-1 to TRBJ2-7; D remains ambiguous. CDR1 is SGHRS and CDR2 is YFSETQ in the germline V gene. The CDR3 is made up of 15 amino acids. V lost 0 bases to trimming and J lost 0 bases, with 10 bases between them.

V gene TRBV7-8 combines with J gene TRBJ2-7, with TRBD2 identical over 11 bases. The V gene end was trimmed by 1 base and the J gene end by 2 bases; junction bases not matched to a gene: 4. Germline V gives CDR1 SGHVS, CDR2 FQNEAQ. CDR3 length equals 16 residues. CDR3 region: CASSLVTSGGTYEQYF. The CDR3 bases are TGTGCCAGCAGCTTAGTAACTAGCGGGGGAACCTACGAGCAGTACTTC.

V usage is TRBV10-3 and J usage is TRBJ1-6; 7 positions agree with TRBD1. The V and J ends lost 10 bases and 0 bases, in that order; junction bases with no gene match: 15. This CDR3 contains 18 residues. Per germline, CDR1 ENHRY and CDR2 SYGVKD. The DNA of the CDR3 is TGTGCCAGCTTGGCCGGGGACAGCGTTAACTCCTATAATTCACCCCTCCACTTT. Its translation is CASLAGDSVNSYNSPLHF.

The chain links TRBV7-8 to TRBJ2-7; no firm D call. V lost 5 bases, J lost 6 bases, and 14 bases lay in between. Looked up from germline, CDR1 is SGHVS and CDR2 is FQNEAQ. The CDR3 consists of 13 residues. Here the CDR3 DNA reads TGTGCCAGCAGCCAAACCCGTGACACCGAGCAGTACTTC. Translating gives CASSQTRDTEQYF.

This rearrangement joins TRBV5-1 to TRBJ2-2; TRBD1 might be the D (6 bases). CDR1 and CDR2 (germline): SGHRS, YFSETQ. Deletions cut 4 bases from V and 0 bases from J, with 10 bases between. This CDR3 spans 15 amino acids. DNA of the CDR3: TGCGCCAGCAGCAAGGGACATACGAACACCGGGGAGCTGTTTTTT. Protein: CASSKGHTNTGELFF.

V usage is TRBV9 and J usage is TRBJ2-7; D is possibly TRBD2 (6 bases). Trimming pared 4 bases from V and 0 bases from J, leaving 14 bases between. CDR3 length: 15 residues. Germline V gene lookup returns CDR1 SGDLS and CDR2 YYNGEE. The CDR3: CASSPSLAVSYEQYF. CDR3 bases: TGTGCCAGCAGCCCCTCATTAGCGGTCTCCTACGAGCAGTACTTC.

V gene TRBV11-2 combines with J gene TRBJ2-1; TRBD2 aligns across 11 bases. Germline V CDR1 and CDR2: SGHAT, FQNNGV. V was pared by 5 bases and J by 8 bases, with 8 bases of the junction left unmatched. There are 15 residues in the CDR3. DNA for the CDR3: TGTGCCAGCAGCCTTAGCGGGAGGGCAGGCGATGAGCAGTTCTTC. It encodes CASSLSGRAGDEQFF.